This T cell receptor beta chain comes out of a study of tumor and adjacent non-tumor tissue in lung cancer. About the study: Patients comprised about a dozen adenocarcinoma, 2 squamous cell carcinoma and 1 small cell lung cancer. On average, productive TCRbeta reads reached about 4.17 million per sample. Overall study findings and caveats: Significantly higher TCR diversity was found in tumor than normal lung.

TCRbeta libraries were built with three rounds of nested PCR, modified from ARM-PCR. TCRdb re-called the multiplex PCR reads through MiXCR, storing one row per CDR3 protein. This table has tens of thousands of distinct CDR3 sequences, around 67% appearing once. This clonotype was recorded at least ten times. The antigen remains undetermined. The template was RNA from unsorted bulk tissue. The normal lung tissue was taken more than 3 cm from the tumor edge. Donors were chemotherapy-naive, newly diagnosed lung cancer surgical patients in China, August–November 2014. The CDR3 is made up of 15 amino acids. In germline, CDR1 is SGHDT, CDR2 YYEEEE. Trimming took off 4 bases at V and 1 base at J, with 15 bases between the two ends.

The sequence was obtained from a woman aged 70 to 79 with non-small cell lung cancer. The V and J genes are TRBV5-6 and TRBJ2-7; possible D gene TRBD1, 6 bases. What was sequenced was distant non-tumor lung tissue. The CDR3 coding sequence is TGTGCCAGCAGCACTGATTTTAGGGGGTCCTACGAGCAGTACTTC. Translation: CASSTDFRGSYEQYF.